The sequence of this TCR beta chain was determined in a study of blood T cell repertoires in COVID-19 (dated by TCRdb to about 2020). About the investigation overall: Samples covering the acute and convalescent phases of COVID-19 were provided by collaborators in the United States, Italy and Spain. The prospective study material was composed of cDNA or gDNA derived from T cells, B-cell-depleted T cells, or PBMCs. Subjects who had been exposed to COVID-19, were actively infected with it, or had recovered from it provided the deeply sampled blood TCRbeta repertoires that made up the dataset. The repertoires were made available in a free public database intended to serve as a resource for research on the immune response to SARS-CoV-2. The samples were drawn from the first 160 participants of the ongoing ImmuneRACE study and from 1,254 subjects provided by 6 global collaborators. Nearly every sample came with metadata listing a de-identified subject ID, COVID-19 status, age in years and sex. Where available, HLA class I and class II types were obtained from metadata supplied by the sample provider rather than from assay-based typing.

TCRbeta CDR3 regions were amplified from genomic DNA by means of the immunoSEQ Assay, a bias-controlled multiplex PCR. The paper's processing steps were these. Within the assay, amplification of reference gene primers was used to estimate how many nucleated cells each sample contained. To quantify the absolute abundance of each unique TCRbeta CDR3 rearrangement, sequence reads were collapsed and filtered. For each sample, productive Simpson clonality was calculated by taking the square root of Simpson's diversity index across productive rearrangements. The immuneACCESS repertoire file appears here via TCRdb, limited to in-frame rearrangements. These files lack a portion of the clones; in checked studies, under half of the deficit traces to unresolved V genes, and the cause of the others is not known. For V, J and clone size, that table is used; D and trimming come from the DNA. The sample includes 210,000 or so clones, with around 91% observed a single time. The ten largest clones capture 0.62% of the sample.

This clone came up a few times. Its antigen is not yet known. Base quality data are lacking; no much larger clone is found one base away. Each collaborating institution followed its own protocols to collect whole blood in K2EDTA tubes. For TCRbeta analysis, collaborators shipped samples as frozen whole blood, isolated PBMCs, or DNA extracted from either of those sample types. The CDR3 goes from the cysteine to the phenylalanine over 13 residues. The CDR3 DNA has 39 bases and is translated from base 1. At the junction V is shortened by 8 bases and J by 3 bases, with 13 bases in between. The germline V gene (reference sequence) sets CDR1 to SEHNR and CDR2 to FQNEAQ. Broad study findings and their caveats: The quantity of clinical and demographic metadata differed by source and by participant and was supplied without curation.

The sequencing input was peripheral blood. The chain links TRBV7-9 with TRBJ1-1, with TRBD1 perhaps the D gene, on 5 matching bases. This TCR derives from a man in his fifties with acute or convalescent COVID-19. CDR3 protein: CASGRVRDTEAFF. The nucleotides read TGTGCCAGCGGCCGTGTCAGGGACACTGAAGCTTTCTTT.